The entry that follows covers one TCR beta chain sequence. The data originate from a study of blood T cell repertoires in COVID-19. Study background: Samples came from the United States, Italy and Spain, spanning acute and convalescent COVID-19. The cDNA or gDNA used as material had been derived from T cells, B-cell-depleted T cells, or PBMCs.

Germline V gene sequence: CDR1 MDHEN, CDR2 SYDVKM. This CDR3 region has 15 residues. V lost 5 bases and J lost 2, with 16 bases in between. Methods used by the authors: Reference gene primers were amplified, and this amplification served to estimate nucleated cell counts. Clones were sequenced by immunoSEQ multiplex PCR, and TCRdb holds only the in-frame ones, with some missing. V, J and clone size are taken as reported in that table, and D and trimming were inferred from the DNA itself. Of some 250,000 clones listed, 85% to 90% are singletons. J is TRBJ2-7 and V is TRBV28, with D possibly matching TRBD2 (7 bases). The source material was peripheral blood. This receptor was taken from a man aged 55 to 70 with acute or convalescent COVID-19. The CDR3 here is CASSPPAGAPYEQYF. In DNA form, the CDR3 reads TGTGCCAGCAGTCCCCCCGCGGGGGCCCCCTACGAGCAGTACTTC.